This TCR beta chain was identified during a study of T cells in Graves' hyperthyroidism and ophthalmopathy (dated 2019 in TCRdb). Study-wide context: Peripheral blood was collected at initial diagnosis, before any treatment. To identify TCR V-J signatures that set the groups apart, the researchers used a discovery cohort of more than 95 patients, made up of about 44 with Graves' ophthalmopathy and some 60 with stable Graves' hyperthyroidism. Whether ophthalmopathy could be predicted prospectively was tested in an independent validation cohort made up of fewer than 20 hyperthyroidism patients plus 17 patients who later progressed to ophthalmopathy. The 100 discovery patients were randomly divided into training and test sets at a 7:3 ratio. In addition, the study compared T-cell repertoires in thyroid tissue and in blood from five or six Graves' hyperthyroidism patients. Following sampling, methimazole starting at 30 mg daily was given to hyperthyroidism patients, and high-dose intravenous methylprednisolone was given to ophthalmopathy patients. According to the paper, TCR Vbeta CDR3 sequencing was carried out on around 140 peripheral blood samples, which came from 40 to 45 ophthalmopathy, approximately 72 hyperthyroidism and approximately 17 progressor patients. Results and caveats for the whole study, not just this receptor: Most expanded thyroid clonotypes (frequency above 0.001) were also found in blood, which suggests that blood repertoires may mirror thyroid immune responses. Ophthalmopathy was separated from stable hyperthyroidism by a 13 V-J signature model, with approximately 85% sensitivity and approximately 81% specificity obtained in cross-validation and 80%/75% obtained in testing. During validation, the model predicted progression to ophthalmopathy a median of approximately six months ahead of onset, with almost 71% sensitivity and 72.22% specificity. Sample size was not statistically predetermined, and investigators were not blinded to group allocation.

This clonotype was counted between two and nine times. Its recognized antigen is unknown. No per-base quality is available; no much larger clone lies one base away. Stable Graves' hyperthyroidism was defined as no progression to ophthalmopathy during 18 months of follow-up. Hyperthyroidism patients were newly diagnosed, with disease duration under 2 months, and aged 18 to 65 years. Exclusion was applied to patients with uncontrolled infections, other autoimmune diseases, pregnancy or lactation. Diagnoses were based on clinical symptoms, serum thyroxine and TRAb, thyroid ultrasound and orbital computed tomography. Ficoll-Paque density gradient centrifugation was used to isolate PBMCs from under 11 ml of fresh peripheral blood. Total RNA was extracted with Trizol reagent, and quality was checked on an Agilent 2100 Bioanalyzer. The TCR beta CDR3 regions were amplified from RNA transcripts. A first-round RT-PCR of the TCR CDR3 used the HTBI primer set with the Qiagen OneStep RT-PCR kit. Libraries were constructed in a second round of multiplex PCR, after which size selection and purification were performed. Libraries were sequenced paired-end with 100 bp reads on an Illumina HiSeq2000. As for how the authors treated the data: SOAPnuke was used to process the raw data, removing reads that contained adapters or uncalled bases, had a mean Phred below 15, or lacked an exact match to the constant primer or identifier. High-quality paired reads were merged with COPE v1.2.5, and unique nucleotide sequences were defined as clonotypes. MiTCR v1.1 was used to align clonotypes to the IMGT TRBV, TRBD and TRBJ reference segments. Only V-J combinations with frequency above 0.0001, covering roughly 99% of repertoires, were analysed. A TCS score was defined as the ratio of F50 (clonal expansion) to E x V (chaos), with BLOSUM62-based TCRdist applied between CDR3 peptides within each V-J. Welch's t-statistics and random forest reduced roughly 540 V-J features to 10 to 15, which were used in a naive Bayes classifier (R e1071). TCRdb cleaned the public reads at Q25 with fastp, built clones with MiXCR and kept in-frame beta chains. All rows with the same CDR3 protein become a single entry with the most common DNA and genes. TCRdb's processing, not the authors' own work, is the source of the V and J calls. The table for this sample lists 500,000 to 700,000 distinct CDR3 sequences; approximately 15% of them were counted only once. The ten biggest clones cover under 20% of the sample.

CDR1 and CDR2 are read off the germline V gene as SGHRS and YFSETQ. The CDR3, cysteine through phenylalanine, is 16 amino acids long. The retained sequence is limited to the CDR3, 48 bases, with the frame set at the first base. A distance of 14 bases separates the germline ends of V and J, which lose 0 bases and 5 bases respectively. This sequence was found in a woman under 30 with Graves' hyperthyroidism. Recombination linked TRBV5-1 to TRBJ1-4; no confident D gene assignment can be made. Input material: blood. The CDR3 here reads CASSLEVRARNEKLFF. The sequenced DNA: TGCGCCAGCAGCTTGGAGGTGAGGGCCCGGAATGAAAAACTGTTTTTT. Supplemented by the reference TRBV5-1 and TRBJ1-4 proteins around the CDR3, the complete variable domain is KAGVTQTPRYLIKTRGQQVTLSCSPISGHRSVSWYQQTPGQGLQFLFEYFSETQRNKGNFPGRFSGRQFSNSRSEMNVSTLELGDSALYLCASSLEVRARNEKLFFGSGTQLSVL.